This TCR beta chain was identified during a study of shared clonotypes between healthy human individuals. CDR3 length: 15 amino acids. From germline, CDR1 is SGDLS and CDR2 YYNGEE. J gave up 6 bases and V 3 bases, and 10 bases lay outside the gene matches. The repertoire was sequenced with immunoSEQ multiplex PCR; TCRdb's copy has only in-frame clones and lacks some. This table holds about 2.3 million clones, more than 85% found once. Regarding the study as a whole: Tissues were not sampled, only blood, and their repertoires likely differ.

With respect to this clone: Its antigen is currently unknown.

It was into CD45RA+ naive and CD45RA-negative memory subsets that the CD4+ cells were split. The source material was naive CD4+ T cells from PBMCs. Subset indicated: CD45RA+ positively selected. The sequence came from a man aged 18 to 29 in good health. Some clones in this sample may be carry-over from other donors' samples. The chain joins TRBV9 to TRBJ1-1; 8 bases map to TRBD1. The CDR3 reads CASSGPSGTGAEAFF. DNA of the CDR3: TGTGCCAGCAGCGGGCCCTCCGGGACAGGCGCTGAAGCTTTCTTT.